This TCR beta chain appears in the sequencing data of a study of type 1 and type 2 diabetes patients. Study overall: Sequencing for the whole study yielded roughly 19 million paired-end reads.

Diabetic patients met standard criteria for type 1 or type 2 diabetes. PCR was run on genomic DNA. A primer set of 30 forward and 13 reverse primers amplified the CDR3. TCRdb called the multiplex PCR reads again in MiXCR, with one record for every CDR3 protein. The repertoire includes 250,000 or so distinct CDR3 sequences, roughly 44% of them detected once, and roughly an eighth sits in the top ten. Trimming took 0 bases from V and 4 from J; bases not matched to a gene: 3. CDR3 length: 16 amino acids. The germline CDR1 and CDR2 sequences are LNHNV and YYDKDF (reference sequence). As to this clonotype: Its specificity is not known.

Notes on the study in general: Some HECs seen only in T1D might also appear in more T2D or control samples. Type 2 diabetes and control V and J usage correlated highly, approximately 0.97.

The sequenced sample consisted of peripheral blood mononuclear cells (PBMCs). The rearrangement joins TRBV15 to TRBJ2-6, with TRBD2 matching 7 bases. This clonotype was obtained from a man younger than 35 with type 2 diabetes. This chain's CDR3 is CATSREGGEGANVLTF. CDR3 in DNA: TGTGCCACCAGCAGAGAGGGGGGGGAAGGGGCCAACGTCCTGACTTTC. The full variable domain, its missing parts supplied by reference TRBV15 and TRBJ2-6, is DAMVIQNPRYQVTQFGKPVTLSCSQTLNHNVMYWYQQKSSQAPKLLFHYYDKDFNNEADTPDNFQSRRPNTSFCFLDIRSPGLGDTAMYLCATSREGGEGANVLTFGAGSRLTVL.